A single sample is the source of the 5 T cell receptor beta chains below, sequenced in a study of cytomegalovirus exposure and HLA in healthy donors (dated by TCRdb to about 2017). The method was the immunoSEQ multiplex PCR assay. For the multiplex PCR, a mixture combining 60 forward primers for TCR Vbeta segments and 13 reverse primers for TCR Jbeta segments was used. The table was pulled from immuneACCESS by TCRdb, which kept in-frame rearrangements only. Such tables lose some clones; where checked, under half of the loss comes from unresolved V genes, and the rest has no known cause. The sample includes some 190,000 clones, with 77% observed a single time. The ten largest clones represent 2.1% of the sample. Input material: PBMCs. These receptors originate from a woman between 25 and 40 years old in good health and CMV-seropositive.

The sample holds a few counts of this clone. The CDR3 protein is CASRHPGLAGGNEQFF. The CDR3 DNA follows: TGTGCCAGCAGGCATCCGGGACTAGCGGGAGGAAATGAGCAGTTCTTC. V and J are TRBV28 and TRBJ2-1; TRBD2 agrees at 15 bases. The CDR3 runs to 16 residues. V lost 6 bases, J lost 7 bases, and 7 bases stayed unmatched. Germline CDR1 and CDR2: MDHEN and SYDVKM.

V is TRBV4-3 and J is TRBJ2-5; 7 bases map to TRBD2. The CDR3 is made up of 16 amino acids. The V and J ends lost 0 bases and 4 bases, in that order; junction bases with no gene match: 8. Germline V gene sequence: CDR1 LGHNA, CDR2 YSLEER. CDR3 bases: TGCGCCAGCAGCCAAGATTGGCGGCAGCGGGGAGAGACCCAGTACTTC. As protein: CASSQDWRQRGETQYF.

V usage is TRBV7-2 and J usage is TRBJ1-2, with D perhaps matching TRBD1 (6 bases). This CDR3 is built from 14 residues. Germline CDR1 and CDR2: SGHTA and FQGNSA. The germline V and J ends were trimmed by 5 bases and 5 bases, with 15 bases remaining between them. In nucleotides, the CDR3 is TGTGCCAGCAGCACGGGACACCTAGCATATGGCTACACCTTC. It encodes CASSTGHLAYGYTF.

The chain carries TRBV6-1 and TRBJ1-5; 7 bases align to TRBD1. CDR1 is MNHNS and CDR2 is SASEGT in the germline V gene. J lost 3 bases, V lost 2 bases, and 4 bases had no gene match. The CDR3 has 15 amino acids. CDR3 sequence reads: CASSELGTANQPQHF. The DNA for the CDR3 is TGTGCCAGCAGTGAATTGGGGACAGCCAATCAGCCCCAGCATTTT.

The rearrangement links TRBV30 to TRBJ1-2; D might be TRBD1 (5 bases). The CDR3 extends over 16 amino acids. CDR1 and CDR2 (germline): GTSNPN, SVGIG (reference sequence). Trimming shortened V by 0 bases and J by 2 bases, and 16 bases separated the two germline ends. The CDR3 DNA is TGTGCCTGGAGTGTAAAGTCAGGGATTAAGAACTATGGCTACACCTTC. Translating gives CAWSVKSGIKNYGYTF.